This is a list of T cell receptor beta chains from one sample in a study of T cell responses to AZD1222 COVID-19 vaccine. Method: immunoSEQ multiplex PCR; TCRdb's copy keeps in-frame clones and lacks some. The profile shows about 85,000 clones, about 86% of them singletons. The material was peripheral blood, obtained on day 0 of AZD1222 vaccination. All receptors derive from an adult in good health. Both conserved end residues are trimmed from each CDR3. The order of the fields is J gene, V gene, CDR3 protein.

J: TRBJ1-6
V: TRBV7-3
CDR3: ASSYTASQGRNSPLH

J: TRBJ1-2
V: TRBV14
CDR3: ASRQTPYYGYT

J: TRBJ1-1
V: TRBV10-1
CDR3: ASSESGPTEAF

J: TRBJ2-3
V: TRBV28
CDR3: ASSSGTSIGTDTQY

J: TRBJ2-6
V: TRBV28
CDR3: ASSLSQSSGANVLT

J: TRBJ2-2
V: TRBV19
CDR3: ASSMGLAGVGELF

J: TRBJ1-4
V: TRBV28
CDR3: ASRKQGGYEKLF

J: TRBJ2-7
V: TRBV5-4
CDR3: ASHKAGGGYEQY

J: TRBJ2-1
V: TRBV10-3
CDR3: AISESVFRGNEQF

J: TRBJ2-1
V: TRBV5-1
CDR3: ASSPGTGGRVLANEQF

J: TRBJ2-1
V: TRBV19
CDR3: ASSQGQGDIINEQF

J: TRBJ1-2
V: TRBV4-3
CDR3: ASSQGSGQGANYGYT

J: TRBJ2-5
V: TRBV6-5
CDR3: ASSYSRIGGETQY

J: TRBJ2-7
V: TRBV3-1/TRBV3-2
CDR3: ASSQGTGEIYEQY

J: TRBJ1-2
V: TRBV7-2
CDR3: ASSLNQNGYT

J: TRBJ1-5
V: TRBV6-5
CDR3: ASSPREGNQPQH

J: TRBJ1-1
V: TRBV28
CDR3: ASSLGGGTEAF

J: TRBJ1-5
V: TRBV25-1
CDR3: ASSVSSNQPQH

J: TRBJ1-3
V: TRBV29-1
CDR3: SVHDRGDGNTIY

J: TRBJ1-1
V: TRBV5-1
CDR3: ASSLASNTEAF

J: TRBJ2-2
V: TRBV2
CDR3: ASTITTGTSGSGELF

J: TRBJ2-1
V: TRBV7-9
CDR3: ASSRTLGEQF

J: TRBJ2-2
V: TRBV5-1
CDR3: ASSLGVSGVNTGELF

J: TRBJ2-1
V: TRBV6-5
CDR3: ASKGTGALGNEQF

J: TRBJ1-2
V: TRBV5-1
CDR3: ASSLSGGGGYT

J: TRBJ1-3
V: TRBV9
CDR3: ASSVDGIFGNTIY

J: TRBJ1-2
V: TRBV29-1
CDR3: SVEASPVYGYT

J: TRBJ2-5
V: TRBV4-3
CDR3: ASSQVGWEETQY

J: TRBJ2-2
V: TRBV5-1
CDR3: ASSLGGDTGELF

J: TRBJ2-2
V: TRBV6-2/TRBV6-3
CDR3: ASSYVGLAAGELF

J: TRBJ1-2
V: TRBV3-1/TRBV3-2
CDR3: ASSQDRLRGTGRGYT

J: TRBJ2-7
V: TRBV19
CDR3: ASSIDASSYEQY

J: TRBJ1-1
V: TRBV30
CDR3: AWNHPDRGQNTEAF

J: TRBJ2-7
V: TRBV4-1
CDR3: ASSQDLAGGTKQY

J: TRBJ2-3
V: TRBV2
CDR3: ASRTGGTDTQY

J: TRBJ1-5
V: TRBV30
CDR3: AWSGLSRASQPQH

J: TRBJ2-1
V: TRBV13
CDR3: ASSFQGSTYNEQF

J: TRBJ1-5
V: TRBV30
CDR3: AWGGPSSNQPQH

J: TRBJ2-3
V: TRBV7-9
CDR3: ASSLYLTQGADTQY

J: TRBJ1-1
V: TRBV5-6
CDR3: ASSLAGRNTEAF

J: TRBJ1-2
V: TRBV11-2
CDR3: ASSLSQTGLYGYT

J: TRBJ1-5
V: TRBV5-6
CDR3: ASSLGGPGSNQPQH

J: TRBJ1-3
V: TRBV27
CDR3: ASRPSKRGNTIY

J: TRBJ1-5
V: TRBV2
CDR3: ASSPGQGNQPQH

J: TRBJ1-1
V: TRBV19
CDR3: ASSHLNTEAF

J: TRBJ1-4
V: TRBV6-5
CDR3: ASSLLGENEKLF

J: TRBJ2-7
V: TRBV25-1
CDR3: ASRRPGQGSEQY

J: TRBJ1-2
V: TRBV28
CDR3: ASTRPGQGVDGYT

J: TRBJ1-1
V: TRBV19
CDR3: ASSTLPSPPNTEAF

J: TRBJ1-1
V: TRBV2
CDR3: ASSERQNTEAF

J: TRBJ1-6
V: TRBV2
CDR3: ASSLTGVNSPLH

J: TRBJ2-7
V: TRBV4-2
CDR3: ASSQDGRQSYEQY

J: TRBJ2-5
V: TRBV25-1
CDR3: ASSEWGGGETQY

J: TRBJ1-2
V: TRBV28
CDR3: ASRSGGSDYGYT

J: TRBJ1-2
V: TRBV4-1
CDR3: ASSQDRGETLKFNYGYT

J: TRBJ1-6
V: TRBV4-2
CDR3: ASSQDLQNSPLH

J: TRBJ1-6
V: TRBV2
CDR3: ASRTWTGYNSPLH

J: TRBJ1-5
V: TRBV19
CDR3: ASSPRTGGPGQPQH

J: TRBJ2-3
V: TRBV27
CDR3: ASSLSRAGGTDTQY